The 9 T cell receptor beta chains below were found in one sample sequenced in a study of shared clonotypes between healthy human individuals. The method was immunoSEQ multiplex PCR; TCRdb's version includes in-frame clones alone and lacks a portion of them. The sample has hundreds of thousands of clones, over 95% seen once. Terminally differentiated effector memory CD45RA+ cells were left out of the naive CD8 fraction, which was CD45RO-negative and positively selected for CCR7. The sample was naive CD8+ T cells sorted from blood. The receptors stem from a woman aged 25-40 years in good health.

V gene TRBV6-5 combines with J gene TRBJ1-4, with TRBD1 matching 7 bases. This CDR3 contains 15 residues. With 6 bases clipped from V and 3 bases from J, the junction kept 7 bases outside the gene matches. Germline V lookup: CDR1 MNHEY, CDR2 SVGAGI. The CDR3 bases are TGTGCCAGCAGCCCTGAGGGGGCGGCTAATGAAAAACTGTTTTTT. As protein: CASSPEGAANEKLFF.

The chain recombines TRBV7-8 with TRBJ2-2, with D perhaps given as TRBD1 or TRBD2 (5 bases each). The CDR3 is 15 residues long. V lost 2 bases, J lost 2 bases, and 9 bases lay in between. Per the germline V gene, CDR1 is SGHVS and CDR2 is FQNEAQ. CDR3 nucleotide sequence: TGTGCCAGCAGCTTACGAGGGGCAAACACCGGGGAGCTGTTTTTT. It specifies CASSLRGANTGELFF.

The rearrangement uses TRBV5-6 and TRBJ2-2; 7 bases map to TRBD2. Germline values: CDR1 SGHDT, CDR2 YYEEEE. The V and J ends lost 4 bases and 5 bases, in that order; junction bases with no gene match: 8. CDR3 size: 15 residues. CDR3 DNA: TGTGCCAGCAGCCTCGGGGGGTATAGAACCGGGGAGCTGTTTTTT. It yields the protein CASSLGGYRTGELFF.

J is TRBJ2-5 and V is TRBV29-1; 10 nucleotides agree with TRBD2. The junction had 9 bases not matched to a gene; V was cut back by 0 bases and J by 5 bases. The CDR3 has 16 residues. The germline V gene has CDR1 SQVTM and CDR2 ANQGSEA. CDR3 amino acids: CSVEELAGGLWETQYF. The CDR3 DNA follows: TGCAGCGTTGAAGAATTAGCGGGAGGACTTTGGGAGACCCAGTACTTC.

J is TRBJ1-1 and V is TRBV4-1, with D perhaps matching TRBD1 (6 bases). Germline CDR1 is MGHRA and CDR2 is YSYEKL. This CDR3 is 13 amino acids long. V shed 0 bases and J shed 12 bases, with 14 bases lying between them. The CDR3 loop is CASSQDPAQGPFF. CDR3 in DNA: TGCGCCAGCAGCCAAGACCCCGCGCAGGGGCCTTTCTTT.

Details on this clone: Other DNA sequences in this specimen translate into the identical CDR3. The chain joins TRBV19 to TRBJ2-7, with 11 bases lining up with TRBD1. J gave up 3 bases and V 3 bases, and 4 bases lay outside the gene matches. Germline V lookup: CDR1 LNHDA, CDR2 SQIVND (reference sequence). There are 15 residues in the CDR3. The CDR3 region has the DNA TGTGCCAGTAGTATCGGACAGGGGGCCTTCTACGAGCAGTACTTC. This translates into CASSIGQGAFYEQYF.

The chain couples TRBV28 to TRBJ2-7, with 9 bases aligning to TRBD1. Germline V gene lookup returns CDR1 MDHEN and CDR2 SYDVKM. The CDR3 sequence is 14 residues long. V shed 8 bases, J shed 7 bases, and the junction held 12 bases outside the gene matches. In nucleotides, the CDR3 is TGTGCCAGCCGATGGGACAGGGACCGTCTGGAGCAGTACTTC. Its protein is CASRWDRDRLEQYF. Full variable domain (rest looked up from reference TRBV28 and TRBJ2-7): DVKVTQSSRYLVKRTGEKVFLECVQDMDHENMFWYRQDPGLGLRLIYFSYDVKMKEKGDIPEGYSVSREKKERFSLILESASTNQTSMYLCASRWDRDRLEQYFGPGTRLTVT.

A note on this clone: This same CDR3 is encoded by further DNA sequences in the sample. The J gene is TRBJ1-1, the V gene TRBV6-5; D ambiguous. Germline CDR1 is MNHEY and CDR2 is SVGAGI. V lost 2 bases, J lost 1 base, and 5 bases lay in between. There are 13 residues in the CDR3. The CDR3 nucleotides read TGTGCCAGCAGTTACGGCGAGAACACTGAAGCTTTCTTT. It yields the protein CASSYGENTEAFF.

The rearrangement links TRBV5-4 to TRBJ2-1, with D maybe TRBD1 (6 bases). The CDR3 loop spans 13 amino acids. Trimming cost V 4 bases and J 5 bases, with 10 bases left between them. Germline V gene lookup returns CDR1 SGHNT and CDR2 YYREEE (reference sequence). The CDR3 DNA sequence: TGTGCCAGCAGCACGGGACAAGACAATGAGCAGTTCTTC. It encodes CASSTGQDNEQFF.